Below are 18 T cell receptor beta chains sequenced from a single sample in a study of blood T cells in healthy people across ages (dated by TCRdb to 2014 to 2015). The library relied on 5' RACE. The sample was run on an Illumina HiSeq 2500. A second PCR of roughly 7 to 11 cycles was performed with a sample-barcoded 5' primer and a J-beta primer mix. TCRdb passed the public sequencing reads through fastp at Q25 and MiXCR, retaining productive beta sequences. Identical CDR3 protein sequences are pooled into one entry, listed with their most common genes and DNA. The sample table lists about 720,000 distinct CDR3 sequences, 22% of them with a count of one. Roughly 22% of the sample lies in the top ten. Sequenced: blood. Receptors were obtained from a man between 70 and 80 years old in good health.

This clonotype was counted only a few times. The rearrangement uses TRBV12-3 or TRBV12-4 and TRBJ2-4, with D possibly TRBD1 on 5 matching bases. V lost 0 bases to trimming and J lost 6 bases, with 9 bases between them. This CDR3 has 14 amino acids. The CDR3 DNA follows: TGTGCCAGCAGTTTAGCGGGGCCGTTAAACATTCAGTACTTC. As protein: CASSLAGPLNIQYF.

This clonotype was detected only a few times. As DNA, the CDR3 is TGTGCCACCAGCAGAGATGGACACCCTAACACTGAAGCTTTCTTT. Its protein is CATSRDGHPNTEAFF. This rearrangement joins TRBV15 to TRBJ1-1; tentative D call: TRBD1 (5 bases). Germline assignment: CDR1 LNHNV and CDR2 YYDKDF (reference sequence). V lost 0 bases and J 2 bases, leaving 10 bases between the germline ends. The CDR3 consists of 15 residues.

The chain combines TRBV6-5 with TRBJ2-5, with 7 positions matching TRBD2. Germline CDR1 reads MNHEY; CDR2 reads SVGAGI. This CDR3 contains 15 residues. V trimming: 2 bases; J trimming: 3 bases; junction bases outside the gene matches: 6. Written as DNA, the CDR3 is TGTGCCAGCAGTTACGCTACCGGGGGGAAAGAGACCCAGTACTTC. Translated: CASSYATGGKETQYF.

This clonotype has just a few counts. Mismatch with germline at one junction end may stem from a read error. CDR3 loop: CAGSSQGSGLGQPQHF. Here the CDR3 DNA reads TGTGCCGGTAGTAGTCAAGGATCGGGCTTGGGTCAGCCCCAGCATTTT. The V gene is TRBV19, the J gene TRBJ1-5; the D is unclear. The CDR3 contains 16 residues. Germline assignment: CDR1 LNHDA and CDR2 SQIVND (reference sequence).

The genes are TRBV10-3 and TRBJ2-5; D gene unclear. In germline, CDR1 is ENHRY, CDR2 SYGVKD. Trimming removed 2 bases at V and 3 bases at J, with 7 bases between. The CDR3 spans 13 residues. CDR3 coding DNA: TGTGCCATCAGTGAGGGGATAGAAGAGACCCAGTACTTC. Amino acids: CAISEGIEETQYF.

There are a few counts of this clonotype. This chain links TRBV6-5 with TRBJ1-2; no definite D call. Between the trimmed V and J ends, which lost 0 bases and 3 bases, there was a span of 8 bases. CDR1 is MNHEY, CDR2 SVGAGI, per germline. This CDR3 is built from 14 residues. The CDR3 spells CASSYSGKDYGYTF. The CDR3 nucleotides read TGTGCCAGCAGTTACTCGGGCAAAGACTATGGCTACACCTTC.

The J gene is TRBJ2-7, the V gene TRBV5-1, with TRBD1 matching over 8 bases. Trimming took 7 bases from V and 3 from J; bases not matched to a gene: 3. This CDR3 has 12 amino acids. Germline values: CDR1 SGHRS, CDR2 YFSETQ. CDR3: CASGTGNYEQYF. The CDR3 coding sequence is TGCGCCAGCGGGACAGGAAACTACGAGCAGTACTTC. The variable domain in full, completed from reference TRBV5-1 and TRBJ2-7, reads KAGVTQTPRYLIKTRGQQVTLSCSPISGHRSVSWYQQTPGQGLQFLFEYFSETQRNKGNFPGRFSGRQFSNSRSEMNVSTLELGDSALYLCASGTGNYEQYFGPGTRLTVT.

The rearrangement uses TRBV7-2 and TRBJ2-2; no reliable D call. CDR3 length: 16 residues. V lost 5 bases, J lost 0 bases, and 13 bases lay in between. CDR1 and CDR2 (germline): SGHTA, FQGNSA. This CDR3 reads CASSPELAPNTGELFF. The CDR3 DNA sequence: TGTGCCAGCAGCCCAGAGTTAGCTCCGAACACCGGGGAGCTGTTTTTT.

For this clonotype: At one of its ends the junction is not consistent with the germline gene, which may arise from a read error. The V gene is TRBV6-6, the J gene TRBJ2-1; D may be TRBD2 (6 bases). The length of the CDR3 is 15 residues. Germline assignment: CDR1 MNHNY and CDR2 SVGAGI (reference sequence). CDR3 in DNA: TGTGCCAGCAGTTCTGGGCTAGCGAGAGACAATGCGCAGTTCTTC. This translates into CASSSGLARDNAQFF.

This clonotype has just a few counts. This chain uses TRBV5-1 with TRBJ2-3; either TRBD1 or TRBD2 may supply D (5 bases each). The germline V gene has CDR1 SGHRS and CDR2 YFSETQ. This CDR3 is 14 amino acids long. The V and J ends lost 1 base and 6 bases respectively, with 12 bases between them. The CDR3 coding sequence is TGCGCCAGCAGCTTGTTGCAGGGACGGGATACGCAGTATTTT. Protein product: CASSLLQGRDTQYF.

This clonotype has ten or more counts. V and J are TRBV14 and TRBJ2-1; 8 bases align to TRBD2. CDR1 and CDR2 (germline): SGHDN, FVKESK. This CDR3 has 17 amino acids. The ends lost 4 bases at V and 3 bases at J; junction bases unmatched: 11. CDR3 nucleotides: TGTGCCAGCAGCCCTAGGCGGGAGGTCGAGCTCTACAATGAGCAGTTCTTC. Translated, it gives CASSPRREVELYNEQFF.

This clonotype has a handful of counts. The chain couples TRBV7-6 to TRBJ2-2; weak D call: TRBD1 (6 bases). CDR1 and CDR2 (germline): SGHVS, FNYEAQ. The V end was cut by 1 base, the J end by 9 bases, with 12 bases between. The CDR3 covers 14 residues. The CDR3 DNA follows: TGTGCCAGCAGCTTAGAACCAGGGGTGAGGGAGCTGTTTTTT. Translating gives CASSLEPGVRELFF.

The V call is TRBV7-2, the J call TRBJ2-1; 8 bases are shared with TRBD2. V lost 2 bases, J lost 7 bases, and 10 bases stayed unmatched. The germline CDR1 and CDR2 sequences are SGHTA and FQGNSA. This CDR3 contains 16 residues. CDR3 residues: CASSLFGAGVANEQFF. Written as DNA, the CDR3 is TGTGCCAGCAGCTTATTCGGAGCGGGAGTGGCAAATGAGCAGTTCTTC.

The table lists this clonotype with many counts. The V call is TRBV12-3 or TRBV12-4, the J call TRBJ1-5; 8 bases align to TRBD1. The CDR3 sequence is 14 residues long. Trimming at V came to 5 bases and at J to 2 bases, leaving 2 bases not matched to a gene. The CDR3 loop is CASSVTGGNQPQHF. The CDR3 nucleotides are TGTGCCAGCAGTGTGACAGGGGGCAATCAGCCCCAGCATTTT.

The chain carries TRBV12-3 or TRBV12-4 and TRBJ1-5; D is unclear. The V and J ends lost 3 bases and 11 bases respectively, with 8 bases between them. The CDR3 is made up of 11 amino acids. The CDR3, as DNA: TGTGCCAGCAGTTTCAAACACGCCCAGCATTTT. Amino acid sequence: CASSFKHAQHF.

This clonotype was detected many times. V usage is TRBV15 and J usage is TRBJ1-5, with TRBD1 as a possible D gene (5 bases). The V and J ends lost 0 bases and 4 bases respectively, with 7 bases between them. The CDR3 runs 14 residues. Germline V lookup: CDR1 LNHNV, CDR2 YYDKDF (reference sequence). CDR3 amino acids: CATSRDKGNQPQHF. The CDR3 region has the DNA TGTGCCACCAGCAGAGACAAGGGGAATCAGCCCCAGCATTTT.

CDR3 in amino acids: CASSREPLSYEQYF. The CDR3 nucleotides read TGTGCCAGCAGTAGGGAGCCACTCTCCTACGAGCAGTACTTC. The V gene is TRBV28, the J gene TRBJ2-7; the D gene is possibly TRBD2 (5 bases). Trimming took off 5 bases at V and 0 bases at J, with 11 bases between the two ends. Germline V gives CDR1 MDHEN, CDR2 SYDVKM. There are 14 residues in the CDR3.

Only a few counts were recorded for this clonotype. J is TRBJ2-4 and V is TRBV11-2; 12 nucleotides match TRBD2. After removal of 5 bases from V and 6 bases from J, the junction contained 5 bases not matched to a gene. In germline, CDR1 is SGHAT, CDR2 FQNNGV. The CDR3 is 15 residues long. In nucleotides, the CDR3 is TGTGCCAGCAGCCGGACTAGCGGGGAGGGAAACATTCAGTACTTC. Its protein product is CASSRTSGEGNIQYF.